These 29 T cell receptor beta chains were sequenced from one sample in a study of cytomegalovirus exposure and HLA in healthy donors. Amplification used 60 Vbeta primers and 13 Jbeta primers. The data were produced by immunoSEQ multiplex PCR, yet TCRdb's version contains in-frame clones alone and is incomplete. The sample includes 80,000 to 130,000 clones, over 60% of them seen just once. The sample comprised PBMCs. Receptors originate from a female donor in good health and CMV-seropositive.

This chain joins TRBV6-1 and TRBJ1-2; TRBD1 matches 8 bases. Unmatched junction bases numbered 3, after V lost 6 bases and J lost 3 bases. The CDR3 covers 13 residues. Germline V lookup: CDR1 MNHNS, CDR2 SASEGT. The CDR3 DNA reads TGTGCCAGCAGGACGGACAGGGACTATGGCTACACCTTC. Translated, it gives CASRTDRDYGYTF.

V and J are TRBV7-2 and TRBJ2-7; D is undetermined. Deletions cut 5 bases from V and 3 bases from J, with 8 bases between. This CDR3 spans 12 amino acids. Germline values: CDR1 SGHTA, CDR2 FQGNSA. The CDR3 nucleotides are TGTGCCAGCAGCAACTCCCGCTACGAGCAGTACTTC. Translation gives CASSNSRYEQYF.

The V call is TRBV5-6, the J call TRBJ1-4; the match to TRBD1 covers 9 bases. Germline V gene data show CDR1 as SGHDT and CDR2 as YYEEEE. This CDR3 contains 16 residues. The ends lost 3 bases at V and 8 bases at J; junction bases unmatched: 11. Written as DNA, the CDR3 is TGTGCCAGCAGCTACCGGGACAGGGTTTGGGAGGAAAAACTGTTTTTT. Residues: CASSYRDRVWEEKLFF.

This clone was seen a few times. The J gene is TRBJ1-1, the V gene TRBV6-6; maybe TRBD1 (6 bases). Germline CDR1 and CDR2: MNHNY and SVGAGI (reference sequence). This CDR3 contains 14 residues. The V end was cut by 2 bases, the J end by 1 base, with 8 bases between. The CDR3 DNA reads TGTGCCAGCAGTTACCTGGGGGCGAACACTGAAGCTTTCTTT. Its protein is CASSYLGANTEAFF.

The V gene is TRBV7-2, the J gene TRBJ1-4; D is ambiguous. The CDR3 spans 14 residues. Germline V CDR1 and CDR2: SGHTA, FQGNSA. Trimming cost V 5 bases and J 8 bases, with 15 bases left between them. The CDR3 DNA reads TGTGCCAGCAGCCGAGACCCAAGGGAGGAAAAACTGTTTTTT. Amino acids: CASSRDPREEKLFF.

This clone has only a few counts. The CDR3 sequence is CASSLERWSYNEQFF. CDR3 sequence (DNA): TGTGCCAGCAGCTTAGAGAGGTGGAGCTACAATGAGCAGTTCTTC. V is TRBV11-2 and J is TRBJ2-1; D uncertain. The CDR3 covers 15 residues. V was pared by 0 bases and J by 3 bases, with 9 bases between. Per the germline V gene, CDR1 is SGHAT and CDR2 is FQNNGV.

The CDR3: CASSVATGGYGDYGYTF. The CDR3 DNA reads as TGTGCCAGCAGCGTAGCTACGGGGGGCTACGGGGACTATGGCTACACCTTC. V and J are TRBV9 and TRBJ1-2; perhaps TRBD1 as D (6 bases). V dropped 0 bases and J dropped 3 bases, with 18 bases sitting between them. CDR1 and CDR2 (germline): SGDLS, YYNGEE. This CDR3 region has 17 residues.

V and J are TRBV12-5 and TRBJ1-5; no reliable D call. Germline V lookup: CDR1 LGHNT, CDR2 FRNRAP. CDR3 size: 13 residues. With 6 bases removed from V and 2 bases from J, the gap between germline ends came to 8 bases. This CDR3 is CASGKGGNQPQHF. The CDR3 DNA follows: TGTGCTAGTGGGAAGGGAGGCAATCAGCCCCAGCATTTT.

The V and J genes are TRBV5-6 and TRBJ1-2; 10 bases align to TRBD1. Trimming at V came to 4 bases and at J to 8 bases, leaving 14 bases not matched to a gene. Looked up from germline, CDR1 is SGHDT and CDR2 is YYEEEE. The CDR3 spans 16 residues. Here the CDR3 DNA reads TGTGCCAGCAGCCGCGGGGCCGGGACAGGGGCTTCCGGCTACACCTTC. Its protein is CASSRGAGTGASGYTF.

DNA of the CDR3: TGTGCCAGCAGCTTAGAATCTTTTGAGCAGTACTTC. Translation gives CASSLESFEQYF. The gene calls are TRBV7-2 and TRBJ2-7; D is uncertain. CDR3 size: 12 residues. Trimming cost V 1 base and J 7 bases, with 8 bases left between them. Germline CDR1 and CDR2: SGHTA and FQGNSA.

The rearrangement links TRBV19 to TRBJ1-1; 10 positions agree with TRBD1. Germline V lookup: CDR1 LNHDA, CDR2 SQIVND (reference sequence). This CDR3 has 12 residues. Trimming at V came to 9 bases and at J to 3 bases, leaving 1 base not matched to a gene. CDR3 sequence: CARDRGDTEAFF. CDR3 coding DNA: TGTGCCAGGGACAGGGGGGACACTGAAGCTTTCTTT.

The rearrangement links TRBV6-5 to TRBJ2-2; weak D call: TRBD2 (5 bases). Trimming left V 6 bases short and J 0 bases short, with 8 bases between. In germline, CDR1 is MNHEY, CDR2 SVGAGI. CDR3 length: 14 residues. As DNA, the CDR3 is TGTGCCAGCAGCCGGGGTTCGAACACCGGGGAGCTGTTTTTT. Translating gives CASSRGSNTGELFF.

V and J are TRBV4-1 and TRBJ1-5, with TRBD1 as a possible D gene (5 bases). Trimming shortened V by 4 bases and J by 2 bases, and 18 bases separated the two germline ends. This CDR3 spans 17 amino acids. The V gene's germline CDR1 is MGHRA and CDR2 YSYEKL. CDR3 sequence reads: CASSPIGGKDGNQPQHF. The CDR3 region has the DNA TGCGCCAGCAGCCCGATTGGGGGGAAAGATGGCAATCAGCCCCAGCATTTT.

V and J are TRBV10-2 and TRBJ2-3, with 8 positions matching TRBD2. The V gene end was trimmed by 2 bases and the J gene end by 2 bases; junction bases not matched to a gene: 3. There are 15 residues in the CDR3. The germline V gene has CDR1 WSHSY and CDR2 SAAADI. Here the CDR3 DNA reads TGCGCCAGCAGTGAGGTAGCGGGGCCCACAGATACGCAGTATTTT. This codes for CASSEVAGPTDTQYF.

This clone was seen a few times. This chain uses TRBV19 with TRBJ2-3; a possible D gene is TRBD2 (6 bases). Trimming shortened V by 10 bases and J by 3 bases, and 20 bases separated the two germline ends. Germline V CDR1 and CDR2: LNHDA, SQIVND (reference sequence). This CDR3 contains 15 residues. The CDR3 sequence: CATTEGGAETDTQYF. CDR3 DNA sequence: TGTGCCACCACCGAGGGCGGGGCCGAGACAGATACGCAGTATTTT.

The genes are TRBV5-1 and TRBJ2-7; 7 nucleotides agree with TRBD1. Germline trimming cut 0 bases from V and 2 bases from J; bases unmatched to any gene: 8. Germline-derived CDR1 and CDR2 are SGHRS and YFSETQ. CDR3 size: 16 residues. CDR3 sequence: CASSLGTTGIPYEQYF. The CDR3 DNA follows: TGCGCCAGCAGCTTGGGAACGACAGGGATCCCCTACGAGCAGTACTTC.

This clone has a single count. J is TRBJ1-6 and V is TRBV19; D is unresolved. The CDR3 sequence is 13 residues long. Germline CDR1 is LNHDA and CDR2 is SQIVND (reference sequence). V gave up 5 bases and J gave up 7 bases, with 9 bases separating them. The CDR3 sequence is CASSSHSNSPLHF. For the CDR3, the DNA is TGTGCCAGTAGTTCCCACAGCAATTCACCCCTCCACTTT.

The CDR3 loop reads CASSEYSGSSYNEQFF. The CDR3 DNA reads TGCGCCAGCAGTGAGTATAGCGGGAGCTCCTACAATGAGCAGTTCTTC. The chain is built from TRBV10-1 and TRBJ2-1; 9 positions agree with TRBD2. From germline, CDR1 is WNHNN and CDR2 SYGVQD (reference sequence). V dropped 1 base and J dropped 0; count of bases not matched to a gene: 1. The CDR3 contains 16 residues.

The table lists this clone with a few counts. The CDR3 nucleotides are TGTGCCTGGAGTGGGACAGGGGGCGCAGATACGCAGTATTTT. Residues: CAWSGTGGADTQYF. This chain links TRBV30 with TRBJ2-3; TRBD1 aligns across 11 bases. Germline lookup yields CDR1 GTSNPN and CDR2 SVGIG (reference sequence). This CDR3 spans 14 amino acids. V lost 1 base, J lost 4 bases, and 1 base stayed unmatched. The full variable domain, completed using reference TRBV30 and TRBJ2-3, is SQTIHQWPATLVQPVGSPLSLECTVEGTSNPNLYWYRQAAGRGLQLLFYSVGIGQISSEVPQNLSASRPQDRQFILSSKKLLLSDSGFYLCAWSGTGGADTQYFGPGTRLTVL.

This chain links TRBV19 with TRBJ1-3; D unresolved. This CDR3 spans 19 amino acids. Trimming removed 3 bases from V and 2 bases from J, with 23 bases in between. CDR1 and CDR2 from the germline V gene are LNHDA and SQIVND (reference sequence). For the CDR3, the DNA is TGTGCCAGTAGTATCGTGGAGGCCCACAAGAGAAGGGCTGGAAACACCATATATTTT. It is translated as CASSIVEAHKRRAGNTIYF.

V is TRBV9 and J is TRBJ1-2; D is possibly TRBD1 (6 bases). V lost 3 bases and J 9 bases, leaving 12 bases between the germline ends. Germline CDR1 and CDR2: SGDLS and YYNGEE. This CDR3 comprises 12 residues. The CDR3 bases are TGTGCCAGCAGCGACGACAGGTCTAGCTACACCTTC. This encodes CASSDDRSSYTF.

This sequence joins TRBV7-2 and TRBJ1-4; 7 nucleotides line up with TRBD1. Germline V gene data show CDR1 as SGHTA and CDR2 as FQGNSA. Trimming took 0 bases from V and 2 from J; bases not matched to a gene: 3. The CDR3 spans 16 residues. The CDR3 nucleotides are TGTGCCAGCAGCTTAGCGCGACAGGGCACTAATGAAAAACTGTTTTTT. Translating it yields CASSLARQGTNEKLFF.

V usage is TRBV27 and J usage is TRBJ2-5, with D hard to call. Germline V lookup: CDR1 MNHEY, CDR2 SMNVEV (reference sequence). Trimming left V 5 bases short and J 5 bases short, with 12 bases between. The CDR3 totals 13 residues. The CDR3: CASSPRHRETQYF. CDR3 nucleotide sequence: TGTGCCAGCAGTCCCCGACACCGGGAGACCCAGTACTTC.

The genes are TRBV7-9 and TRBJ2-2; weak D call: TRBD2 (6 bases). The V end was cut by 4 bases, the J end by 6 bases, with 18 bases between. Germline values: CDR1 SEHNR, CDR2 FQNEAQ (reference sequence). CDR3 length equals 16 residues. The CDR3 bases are TGTGCCAGCAGCTCGAGACTCGGGAGTGGTCCCGGGGAGCTGTTTTTT. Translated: CASSSRLGSGPGELFF. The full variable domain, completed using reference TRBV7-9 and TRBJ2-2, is DTGVSQNPRHKITKRGQNVTFRCDPISEHNRLYWYRQTLGQGPEFLTYFQNEAQLEKSRLLSDRFSAERPKGSFSTLEIQRTEQGDSAMYLCASSSRLGSGPGELFFGEGSRLTVL.

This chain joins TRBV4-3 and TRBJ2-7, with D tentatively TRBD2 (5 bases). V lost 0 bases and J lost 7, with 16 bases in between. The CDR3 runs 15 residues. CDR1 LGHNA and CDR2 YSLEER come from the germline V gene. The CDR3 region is CASSQDRSGLGEQYF. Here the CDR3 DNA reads TGCGCCAGCAGCCAAGATCGATCGGGGTTGGGGGAGCAGTACTTC.

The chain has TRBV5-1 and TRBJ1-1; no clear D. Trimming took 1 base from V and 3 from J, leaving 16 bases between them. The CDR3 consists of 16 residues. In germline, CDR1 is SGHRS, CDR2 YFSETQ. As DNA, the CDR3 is TGCGCCAGCAGCTTGCAGTTCCCCGAGGGTTACACTGAAGCTTTCTTT. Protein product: CASSLQFPEGYTEAFF.

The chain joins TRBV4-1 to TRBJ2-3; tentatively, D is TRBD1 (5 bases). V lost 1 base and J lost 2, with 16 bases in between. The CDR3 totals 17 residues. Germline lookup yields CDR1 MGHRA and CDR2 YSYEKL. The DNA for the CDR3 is TGCGCCAGCAGCCAAGTGGGCAGGGAACGGTCCACAGATACGCAGTATTTT. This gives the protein CASSQVGRERSTDTQYF.

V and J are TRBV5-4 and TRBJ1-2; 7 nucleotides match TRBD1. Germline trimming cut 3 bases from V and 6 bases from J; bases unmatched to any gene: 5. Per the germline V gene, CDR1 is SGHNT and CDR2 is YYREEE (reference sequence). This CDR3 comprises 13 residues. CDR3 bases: TGTGCCAGCAGCTACGGGACAGAGAATGGCTACACCTTC. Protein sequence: CASSYGTENGYTF.

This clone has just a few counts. CDR3 bases: TGTGCCAGCAGCACACAACATACAGGGGCCTACAATGAGCAGTTCTTC. It is translated as CASSTQHTGAYNEQFF. The chain links TRBV9 to TRBJ2-1; 7 bases are shared with TRBD1. The germline V gene has CDR1 SGDLS and CDR2 YYNGEE. The CDR3 is 16 residues long. Germline trimming cut 4 bases from V and 2 bases from J; bases unmatched to any gene: 9. Full variable domain (remainder filled in from reference TRBV9 and TRBJ2-1): DSGVTQTPKHLITATGQRVTLRCSPRSGDLSVYWYQQSLDQGLQFLIQYYNGEERAKGNILERFSAQQFPDLHSELNLSSLELGDSALYFCASSTQHTGAYNEQFFGPGTRLTVL.